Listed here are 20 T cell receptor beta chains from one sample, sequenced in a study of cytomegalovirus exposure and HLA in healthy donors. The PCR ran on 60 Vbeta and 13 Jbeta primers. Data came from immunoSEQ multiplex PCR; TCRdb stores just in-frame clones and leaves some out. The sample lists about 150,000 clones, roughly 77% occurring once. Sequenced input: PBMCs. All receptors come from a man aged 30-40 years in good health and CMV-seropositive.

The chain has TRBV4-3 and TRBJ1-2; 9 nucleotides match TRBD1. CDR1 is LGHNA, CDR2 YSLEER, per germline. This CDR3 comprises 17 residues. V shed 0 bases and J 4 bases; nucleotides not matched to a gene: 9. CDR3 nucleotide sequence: TGCGCCAGCAGCCAAGAGGGGACAGGGTTTGGCCCCTATGGCTACACCTTC. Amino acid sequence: CASSQEGTGFGPYGYTF.

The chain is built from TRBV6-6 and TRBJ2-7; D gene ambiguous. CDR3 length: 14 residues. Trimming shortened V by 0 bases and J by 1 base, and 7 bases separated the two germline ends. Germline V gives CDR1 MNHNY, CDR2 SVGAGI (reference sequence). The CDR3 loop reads CASSYSILSYEQYF. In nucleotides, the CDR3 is TGTGCCAGCAGTTACTCGATACTATCCTACGAGCAGTACTTC.

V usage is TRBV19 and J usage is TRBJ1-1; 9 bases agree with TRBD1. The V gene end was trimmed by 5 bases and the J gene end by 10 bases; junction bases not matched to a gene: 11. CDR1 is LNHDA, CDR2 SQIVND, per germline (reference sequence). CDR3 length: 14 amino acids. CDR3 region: CASSSQGAKSLAFF. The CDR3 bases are TGTGCCAGTAGTTCACAGGGGGCGAAGAGTTTAGCTTTCTTT.

The CDR3 sequence is CSAVEPTNYGYTF. CDR3 in DNA: TGCAGCGCCGTGGAGCCGACTAACTATGGCTACACCTTC. V usage is TRBV29-1 and J usage is TRBJ1-2; unclear D gene. Per the germline V gene, CDR1 is SQVTM and CDR2 is ANQGSEA. The CDR3 sequence is 13 residues long. V was trimmed by 7 bases and J by 0 bases, leaving 12 bases between them.

The CDR3, as DNA: TGCGCCAGCAGCTTTACGGGGGCTAATGAAAAACTGTTTTTT. Translating gives CASSFTGANEKLFF. The chain is built from TRBV5-1 and TRBJ1-4; a weak D match, TRBD1 (5 bases). Trimming stripped 2 bases from V and 3 bases from J, with 8 bases between. The CDR3 sequence is 14 residues long. Per germline, CDR1 SGHRS and CDR2 YFSETQ.

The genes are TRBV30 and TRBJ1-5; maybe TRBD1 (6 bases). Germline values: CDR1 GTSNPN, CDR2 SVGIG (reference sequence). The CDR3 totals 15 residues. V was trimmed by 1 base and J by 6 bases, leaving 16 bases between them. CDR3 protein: CAWSATGTGTQPQHF. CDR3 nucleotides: TGTGCCTGGAGTGCTACAGGGACCGGTACTCAGCCCCAGCATTTT. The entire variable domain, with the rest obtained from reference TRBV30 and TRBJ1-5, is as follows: SQTIHQWPATLVQPVGSPLSLECTVEGTSNPNLYWYRQAAGRGLQLLFYSVGIGQISSEVPQNLSASRPQDRQFILSSKKLLLSDSGFYLCAWSATGTGTQPQHFGDGTRLSIL.

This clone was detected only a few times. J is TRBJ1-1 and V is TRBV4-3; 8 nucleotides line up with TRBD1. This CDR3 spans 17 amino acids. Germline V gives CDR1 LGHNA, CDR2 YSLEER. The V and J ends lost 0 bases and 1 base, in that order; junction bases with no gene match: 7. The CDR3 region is CASSQDHTGGENTEAFF. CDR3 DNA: TGCGCCAGCAGCCAAGACCATACAGGGGGGGAGAACACTGAAGCTTTCTTT.

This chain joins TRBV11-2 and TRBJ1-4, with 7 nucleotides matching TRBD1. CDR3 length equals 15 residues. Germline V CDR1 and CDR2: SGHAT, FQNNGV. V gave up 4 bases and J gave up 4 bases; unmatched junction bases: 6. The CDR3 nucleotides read TGTGCCAGCAGCTCTCTACAGGGGTATAATGAAAAACTGTTTTTT. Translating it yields CASSSLQGYNEKLFF.

CDR3 nucleotides: TGTGCCAGCAGTGACAATGGCCGCACTGAAGCTTTCTTT. Its protein is CASSDNGRTEAFF. The chain is built from TRBV6-4 and TRBJ1-1; D not certain. From germline, CDR1 is MRHNA and CDR2 SNTAGT. The CDR3 covers 13 residues. Between the trimmed V and J ends, which lost 2 bases and 4 bases, there was a span of 8 bases.

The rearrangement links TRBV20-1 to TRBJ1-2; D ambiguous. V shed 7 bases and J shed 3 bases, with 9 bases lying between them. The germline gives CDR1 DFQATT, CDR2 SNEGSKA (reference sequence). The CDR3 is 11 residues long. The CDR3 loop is CSGGSDYGYTF. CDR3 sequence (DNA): TGCAGTGGAGGGTCCGACTATGGCTACACCTTC.

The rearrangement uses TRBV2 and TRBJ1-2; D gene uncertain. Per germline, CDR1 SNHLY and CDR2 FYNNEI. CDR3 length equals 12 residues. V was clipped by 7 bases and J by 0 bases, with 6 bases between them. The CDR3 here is CASNPANYGYTF. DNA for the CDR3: TGTGCCAGCAACCCAGCTAACTATGGCTACACCTTC.

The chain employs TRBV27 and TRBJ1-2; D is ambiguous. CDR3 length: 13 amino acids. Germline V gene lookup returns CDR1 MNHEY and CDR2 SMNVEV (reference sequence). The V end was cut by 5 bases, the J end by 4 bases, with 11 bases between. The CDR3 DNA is TGTGCCAGCAGTGGAGCAGAAGCCTATGGCTACACCTTC. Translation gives CASSGAEAYGYTF.

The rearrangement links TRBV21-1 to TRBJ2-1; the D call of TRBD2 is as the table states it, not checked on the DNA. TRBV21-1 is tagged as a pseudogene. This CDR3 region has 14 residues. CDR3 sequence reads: CASRRAGDSNEQFF. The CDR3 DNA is TGTGCCAGCCGCCGAGCGGGAGATTCGAATGAGCAGTTCTTC.

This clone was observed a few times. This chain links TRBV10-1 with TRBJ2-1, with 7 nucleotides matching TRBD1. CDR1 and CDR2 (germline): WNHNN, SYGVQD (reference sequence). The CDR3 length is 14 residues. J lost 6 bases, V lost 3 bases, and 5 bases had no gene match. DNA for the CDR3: TGCGCCAGCAGTGAAAGACAGGGCGGCAATGAGCAGTTCTTC. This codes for CASSERQGGNEQFF.

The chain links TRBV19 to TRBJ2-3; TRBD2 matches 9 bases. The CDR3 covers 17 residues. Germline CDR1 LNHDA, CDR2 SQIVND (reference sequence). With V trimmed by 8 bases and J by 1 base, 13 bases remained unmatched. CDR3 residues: CASRISGGLAGTDTQYF. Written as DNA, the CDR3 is TGTGCCAGTCGAATCTCAGGGGGACTAGCAGGCACAGATACGCAGTATTTT. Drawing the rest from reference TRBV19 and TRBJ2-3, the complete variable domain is DGGITQSPKYLFRKEGQNVTLSCEQNLNHDAMYWYRQDPGQGLRLIYYSQIVNDFQKGDIAEGYSVSREKKESFPLTVTSAQKNPTAFYLCASRISGGLAGTDTQYFGPGTRLTVL.

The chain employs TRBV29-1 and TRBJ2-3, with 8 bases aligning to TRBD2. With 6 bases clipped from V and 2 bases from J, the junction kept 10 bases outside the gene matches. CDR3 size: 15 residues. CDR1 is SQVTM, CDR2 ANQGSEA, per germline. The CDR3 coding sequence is TGCAGCGTGGTACTAGCGGCCGACCCCACAGATACGCAGTATTTT. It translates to CSVVLAADPTDTQYF.

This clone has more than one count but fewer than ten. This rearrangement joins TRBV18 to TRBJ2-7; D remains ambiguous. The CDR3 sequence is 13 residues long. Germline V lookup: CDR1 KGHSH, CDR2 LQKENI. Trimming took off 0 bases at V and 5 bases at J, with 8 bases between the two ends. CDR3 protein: CASSPPGADEQYF. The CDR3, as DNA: TGTGCCAGCTCACCACCTGGAGCAGACGAGCAGTACTTC.

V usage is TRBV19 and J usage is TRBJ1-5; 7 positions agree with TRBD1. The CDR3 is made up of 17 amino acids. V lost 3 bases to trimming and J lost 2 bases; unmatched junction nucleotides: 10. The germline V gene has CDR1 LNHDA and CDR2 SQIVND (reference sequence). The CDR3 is CASSIKFGDRGNQPQHF. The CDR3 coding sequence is TGTGCCAGTAGTATTAAATTTGGGGACAGAGGCAATCAGCCCCAGCATTTT.

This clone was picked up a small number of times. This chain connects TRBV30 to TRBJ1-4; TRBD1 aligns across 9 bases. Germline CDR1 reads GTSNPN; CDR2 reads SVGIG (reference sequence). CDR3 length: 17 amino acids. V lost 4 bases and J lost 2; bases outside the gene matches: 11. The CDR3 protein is CAWTPGQGLSTNEKLFF. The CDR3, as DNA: TGTGCCTGGACCCCGGGACAGGGTTTAAGTACTAATGAAAAACTGTTTTTT.

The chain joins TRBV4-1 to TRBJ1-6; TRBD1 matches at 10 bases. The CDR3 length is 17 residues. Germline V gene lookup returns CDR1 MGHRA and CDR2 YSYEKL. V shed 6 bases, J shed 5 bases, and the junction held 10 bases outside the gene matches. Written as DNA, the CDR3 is TGCGCCAGCAGGGGGACAGGGGATGGAATCCATAATTCACCCCTCCACTTT. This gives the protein CASRGTGDGIHNSPLHF.